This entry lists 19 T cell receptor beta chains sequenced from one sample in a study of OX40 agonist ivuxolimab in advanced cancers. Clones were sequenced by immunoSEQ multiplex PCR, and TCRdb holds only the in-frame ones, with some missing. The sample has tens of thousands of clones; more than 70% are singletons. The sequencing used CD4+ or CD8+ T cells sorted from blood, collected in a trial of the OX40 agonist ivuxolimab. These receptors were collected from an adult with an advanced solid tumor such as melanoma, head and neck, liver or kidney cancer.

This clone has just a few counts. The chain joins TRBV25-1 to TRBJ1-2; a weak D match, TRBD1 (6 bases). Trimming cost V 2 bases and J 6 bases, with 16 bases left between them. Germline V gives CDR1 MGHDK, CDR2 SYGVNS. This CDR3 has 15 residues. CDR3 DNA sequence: TGTGCCAGCAGTGAAACCGGGACAACCAGGGATGGCTACACCTTC. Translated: CASSETGTTRDGYTF.

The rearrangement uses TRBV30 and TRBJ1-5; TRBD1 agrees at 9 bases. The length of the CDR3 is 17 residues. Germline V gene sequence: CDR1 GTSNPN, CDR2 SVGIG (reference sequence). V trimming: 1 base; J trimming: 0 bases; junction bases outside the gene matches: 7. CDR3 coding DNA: TGTGCCTGGAGTGACCCAGACAGGGGGTATAGCAATCAGCCCCAGCATTTT. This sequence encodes CAWSDPDRGYSNQPQHF.

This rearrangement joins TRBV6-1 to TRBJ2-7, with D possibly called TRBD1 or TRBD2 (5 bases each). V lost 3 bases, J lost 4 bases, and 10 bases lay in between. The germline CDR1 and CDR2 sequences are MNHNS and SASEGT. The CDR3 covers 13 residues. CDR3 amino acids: CASSDFGGYEQYF. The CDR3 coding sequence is TGTGCCAGCAGTGACTTTGGGGGTTACGAGCAGTACTTC.

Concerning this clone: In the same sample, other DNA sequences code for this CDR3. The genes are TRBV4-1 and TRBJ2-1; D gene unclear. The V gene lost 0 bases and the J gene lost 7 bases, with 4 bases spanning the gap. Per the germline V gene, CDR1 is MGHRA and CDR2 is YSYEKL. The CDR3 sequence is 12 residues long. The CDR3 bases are TGCGCCAGCAGCCAAGATAGGAATGAGCAGTTCTTC. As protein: CASSQDRNEQFF.

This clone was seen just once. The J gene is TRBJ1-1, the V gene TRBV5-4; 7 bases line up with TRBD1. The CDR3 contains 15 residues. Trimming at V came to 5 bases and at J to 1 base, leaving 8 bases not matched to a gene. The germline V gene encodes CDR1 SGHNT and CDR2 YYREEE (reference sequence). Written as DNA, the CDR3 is TGTGCCAGCAGAACCTGGACAGGAGAGAACACTGAAGCTTTCTTT. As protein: CASRTWTGENTEAFF.

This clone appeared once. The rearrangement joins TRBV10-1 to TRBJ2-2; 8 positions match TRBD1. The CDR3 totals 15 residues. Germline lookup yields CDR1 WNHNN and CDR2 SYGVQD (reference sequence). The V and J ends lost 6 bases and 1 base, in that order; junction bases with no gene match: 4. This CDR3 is CASRNGTGNTGELFF. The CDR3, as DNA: TGCGCCAGCAGAAACGGGACAGGGAACACCGGGGAGCTGTTTTTT.

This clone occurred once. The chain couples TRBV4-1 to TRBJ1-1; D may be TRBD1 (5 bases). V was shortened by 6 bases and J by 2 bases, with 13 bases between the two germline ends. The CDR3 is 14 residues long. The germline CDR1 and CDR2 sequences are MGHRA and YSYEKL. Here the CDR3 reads CASRPGTFNTEAFF. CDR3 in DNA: TGCGCCAGCAGACCTGGGACCTTCAACACTGAAGCTTTCTTT.

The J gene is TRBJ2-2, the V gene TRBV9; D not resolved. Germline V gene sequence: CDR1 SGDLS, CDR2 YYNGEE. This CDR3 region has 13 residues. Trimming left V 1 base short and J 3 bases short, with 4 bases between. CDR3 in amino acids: CASSVYHTGELFF. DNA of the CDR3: TGTGCCAGCAGCGTATACCACACCGGGGAGCTGTTTTTT.

This chain's CDR3 is CASSYLAGEETQYF. CDR3 DNA: TGTGCCAGCAGTTACTTAGCGGGAGAAGAGACCCAGTACTTC. V is TRBV6-5 and J is TRBJ2-5; 9 bases line up with TRBD2. This CDR3 is built from 14 residues. With V trimmed by 1 base and J by 3 bases, 0 bases remained unmatched. Germline assignment: CDR1 MNHEY and CDR2 SVGAGI.

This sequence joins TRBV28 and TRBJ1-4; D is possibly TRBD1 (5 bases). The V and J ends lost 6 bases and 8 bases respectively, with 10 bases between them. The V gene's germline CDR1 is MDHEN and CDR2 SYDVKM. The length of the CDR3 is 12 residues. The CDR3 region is CASSQGGEKLFF. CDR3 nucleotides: TGTGCCAGCAGCCAGGGTGGCGAAAAACTGTTTTTT.

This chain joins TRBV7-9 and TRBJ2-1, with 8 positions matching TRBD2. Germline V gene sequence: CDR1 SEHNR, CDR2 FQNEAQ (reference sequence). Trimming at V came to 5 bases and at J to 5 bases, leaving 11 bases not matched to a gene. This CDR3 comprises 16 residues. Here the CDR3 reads CASSATPGLVNNEQFF. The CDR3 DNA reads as TGTGCCAGCAGCGCTACTCCGGGACTAGTAAACAATGAGCAGTTCTTC.

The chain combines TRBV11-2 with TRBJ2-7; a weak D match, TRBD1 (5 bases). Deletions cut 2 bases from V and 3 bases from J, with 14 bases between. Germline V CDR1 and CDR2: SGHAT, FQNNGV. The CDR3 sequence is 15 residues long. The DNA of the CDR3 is TGTGCCAGCAGCTTACCAGGGAATACTTACTACGAGCAGTACGTC. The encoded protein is CASSLPGNTYYEQYV.

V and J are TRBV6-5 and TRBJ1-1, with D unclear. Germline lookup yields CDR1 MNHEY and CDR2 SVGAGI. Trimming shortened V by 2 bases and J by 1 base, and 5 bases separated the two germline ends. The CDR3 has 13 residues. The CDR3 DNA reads TGTGCCAGCAGTTACCAGACGAACACTGAAGCTTTCTTT. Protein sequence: CASSYQTNTEAFF.

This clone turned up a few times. The CDR3: CASSPVERFDNEQFF. The DNA for the CDR3 is TGTGCCAGCTCACCAGTCGAGCGGTTCGACAATGAGCAGTTCTTC. The V gene is TRBV18, the J gene TRBJ2-1; D might be TRBD2 (5 bases). This CDR3 spans 15 amino acids. The V and J ends lost 2 bases and 5 bases respectively, with 13 bases between them. Germline values: CDR1 KGHSH, CDR2 LQKENI.

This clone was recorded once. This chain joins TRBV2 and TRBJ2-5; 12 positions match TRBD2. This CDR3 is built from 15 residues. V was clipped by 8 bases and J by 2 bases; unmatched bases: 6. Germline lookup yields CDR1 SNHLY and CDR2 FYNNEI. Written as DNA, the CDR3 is TGTGCCAGCCCGACTAGCGGGGGACCTCAAGAGACCCAGTACTTC. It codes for CASPTSGGPQETQYF.

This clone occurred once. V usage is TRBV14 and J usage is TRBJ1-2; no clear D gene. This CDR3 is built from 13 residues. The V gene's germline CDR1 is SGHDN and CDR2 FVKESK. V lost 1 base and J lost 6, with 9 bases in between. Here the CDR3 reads CASSQANLDGYTF. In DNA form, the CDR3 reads TGTGCCAGCAGCCAAGCTAATTTGGATGGCTACACCTTC.

CDR3 sequence (DNA): TGTGCCAGCAGCAATACGGGGGGGTACTACGAGCAGTACGTC. Translation gives CASSNTGGYYEQYV. This chain joins TRBV7-9 and TRBJ2-7, with 8 positions matching TRBD2. The germline V gene encodes CDR1 SEHNR and CDR2 FQNEAQ (reference sequence). Losses at the gene ends were 5 bases for V and 3 bases for J; bases not matched to a gene: 6. This CDR3 is 14 amino acids long.

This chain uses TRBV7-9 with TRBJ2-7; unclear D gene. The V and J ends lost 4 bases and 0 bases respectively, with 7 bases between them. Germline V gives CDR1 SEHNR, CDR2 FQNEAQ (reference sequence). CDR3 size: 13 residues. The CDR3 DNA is TGTGCCAGCAGCTCGGCGAGCTCCTACGAGCAGTACTTC. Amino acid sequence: CASSSASSYEQYF.

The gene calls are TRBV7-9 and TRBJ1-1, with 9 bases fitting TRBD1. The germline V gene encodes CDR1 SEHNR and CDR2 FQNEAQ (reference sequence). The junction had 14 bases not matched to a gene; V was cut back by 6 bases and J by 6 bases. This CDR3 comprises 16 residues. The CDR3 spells CASSAPGTGLSPEAFF. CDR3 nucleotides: TGTGCCAGCAGTGCCCCGGGGACAGGGTTGTCCCCTGAAGCTTTCTTT.